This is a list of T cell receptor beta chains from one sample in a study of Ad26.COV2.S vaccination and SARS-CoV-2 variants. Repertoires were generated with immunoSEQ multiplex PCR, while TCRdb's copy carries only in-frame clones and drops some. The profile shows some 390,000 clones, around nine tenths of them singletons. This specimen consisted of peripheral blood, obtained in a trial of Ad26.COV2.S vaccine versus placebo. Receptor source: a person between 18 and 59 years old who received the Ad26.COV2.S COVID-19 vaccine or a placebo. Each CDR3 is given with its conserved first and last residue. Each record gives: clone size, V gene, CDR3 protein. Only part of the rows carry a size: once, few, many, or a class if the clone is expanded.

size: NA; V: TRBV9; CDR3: CASSLSPGTRETQYF
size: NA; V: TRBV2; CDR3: CAGYYRSGYTF
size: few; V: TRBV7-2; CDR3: CASSARDSKTNEKLFF
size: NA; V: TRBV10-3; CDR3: CAISERLAGEDEQYF
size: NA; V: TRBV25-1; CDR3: CASSEYGLQYGYTF
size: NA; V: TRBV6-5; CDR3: CASTGQLSNQPQHF
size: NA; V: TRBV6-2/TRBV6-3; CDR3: CASSGLAGVFSYEQYF
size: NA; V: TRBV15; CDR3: CATSGNDWPGKVYTF
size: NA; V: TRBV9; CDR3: CASSPTLNTEAFF
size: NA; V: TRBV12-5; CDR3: CASGLYRVPPRFEAFF
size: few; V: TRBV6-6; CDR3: CASSYPGQGADEQFF
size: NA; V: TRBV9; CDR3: CASSVDEREGGEQYF
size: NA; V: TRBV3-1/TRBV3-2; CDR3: CASSHRAEIYEQYF
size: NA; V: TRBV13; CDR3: CASSYRFQETQYF
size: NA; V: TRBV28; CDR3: CASSPPVGLGEKLFF
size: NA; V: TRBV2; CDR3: CASSVGLIDEQFF
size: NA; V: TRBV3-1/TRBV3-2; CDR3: CASSSKAIYTGELFF
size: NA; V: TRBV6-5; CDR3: CASNSVNTEAFF
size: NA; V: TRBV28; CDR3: CASLSPGGYSNQPQHF
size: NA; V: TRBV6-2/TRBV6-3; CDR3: CASSPQGAEYEQYF
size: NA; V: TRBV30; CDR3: CAWRDGDNEQFF
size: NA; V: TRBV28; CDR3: CATLSGAVEDEQYF
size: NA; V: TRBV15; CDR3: CATSSPREGARGYTF
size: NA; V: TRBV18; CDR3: CASSPPGQGETQYF
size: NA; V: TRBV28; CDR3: CASSLSTPFTEKLFF
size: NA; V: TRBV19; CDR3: CASSISHRQGSTTEAFF
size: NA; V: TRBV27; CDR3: CASGETRNNEQYF
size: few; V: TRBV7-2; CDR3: CASSLVQLSNQPQHF
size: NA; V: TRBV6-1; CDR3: CASSEPDPGRTNEKLFF
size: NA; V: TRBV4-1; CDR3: CASSQEGGRAFF
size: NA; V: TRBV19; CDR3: CASSLGTRGEFEQFF
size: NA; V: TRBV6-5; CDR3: CASSQLYTEAFF
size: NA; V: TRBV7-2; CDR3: CASSTDSAEEKLFF
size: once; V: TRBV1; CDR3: CTSGCDERDYEQYF
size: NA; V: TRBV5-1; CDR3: CASSTGAWNEQFF
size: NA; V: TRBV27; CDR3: CASSRQRERVTGELFF
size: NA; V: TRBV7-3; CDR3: CASSLGGGSYNEQFF
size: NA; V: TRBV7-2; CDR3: CASSLGLAGAYEQYF
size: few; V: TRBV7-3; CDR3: CASSLTGRDRGTSVNSPLHF
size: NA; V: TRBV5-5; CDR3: CASSSGTDNQPQHF
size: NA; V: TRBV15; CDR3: CATSRDKEAEQFF
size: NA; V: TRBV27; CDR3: CASSLEQGSYNEQFF
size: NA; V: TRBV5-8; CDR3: CASSLGTGIPTDTQYF
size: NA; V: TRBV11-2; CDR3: CASSVGRGIYNEQFF
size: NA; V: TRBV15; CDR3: CATSSGTVYTGELFF
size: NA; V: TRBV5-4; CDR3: CASSPRPGQLSYEQYF
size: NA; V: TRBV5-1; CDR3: CASSPDTGSNTEAFF
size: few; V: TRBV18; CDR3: CASSAPGGSTDTQYF
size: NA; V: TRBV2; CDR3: CASSGGETQYF
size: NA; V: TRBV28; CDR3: CASTPGREETQYF
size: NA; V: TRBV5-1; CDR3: CASSLATGVSSYNEQFF